These T cell receptor beta chains were read from a single sample in a study of breast tumors, draining lymph nodes, adjacent tissues. Each CDR3 protein gets one entry after TCRdb re-called the multiplex PCR reads with MiXCR. The repertoire holds over 250,000 distinct CDR3 sequences, with 30% as singletons. Material: axillary lymph node tissue. The origin of the receptors is a female donor with breast cancer. Some clones in this sample may be carry-over from other donors' samples. Both conserved end residues are part of each CDR3. The order of the fields is J gene, D gene, clone size, V gene, CDR3 protein. A D gene is named only where the DNA matches it firmly. Size is omitted from some rows. Given values are once, few, many or a class for expanded clones.

TRBJ2-5	-	once	TRBV9	CASSVAQYF
TRBJ2-3	TRBD2	many	TRBV6-4	CASSEGTSETDTQYF
TRBJ2-1	TRBD1	many	TRBV9	CASSARDSYNEQFF
TRBJ2-5	-	-	TRBV6-2/TRBV6-3	CASSYFEAGQAETQYF
TRBJ2-1	TRBD2	many	TRBV7-8	CASSLARAGNNEQFF
TRBJ2-1	-	many	TRBV7-6	CASSLVSGPPYNEQFF
TRBJ1-3	-	-	TRBV28	CASATPSRTTLYF
TRBJ2-6	-	-	TRBV10-3	CAIRGQGIDSGADVLTF
TRBJ2-3	-	many	TRBV11-3	CASSVGDTSTDTQYF
TRBJ1-6	-	-	TRBV6-2/TRBV6-3	CASSHSGVSPLHF
TRBJ1-5	-	many	TRBV12-5	CASGLVHQAGVGQPQHF
TRBJ1-2	-	many	TRBV19	CASTIRADYGYTF
TRBJ1-3	-	-	TRBV11-2	CASSSRFRDNSGNTIYF
TRBJ1-2	-	many	TRBV4-3	CASSQDFRVNYGYTF
TRBJ2-5	-	-	TRBV4-1	CASSFAGRQEAQYF
TRBJ2-3	TRBD2	many	TRBV7-9	CASSDGLAGVPLIGTQYF
TRBJ1-4	-	-	TRBV25-1	CASSPGRKLEKLFF
TRBJ2-1	-	many	TRBV20-1	CSARAPVNEQFF
TRBJ2-7	-	many	TRBV6-5	CASTPLEGVHEQYF
TRBJ2-7	TRBD1	many	TRBV2	CASSVQTGEYEQYF
TRBJ2-2	TRBD1	many	TRBV12-3/TRBV12-4	CASSKDRTGELFF
TRBJ2-5	TRBD2	-	TRBV7-8	CASSHTSGSRETQHF
TRBJ1-2	-	many	TRBV20-1	CSARDQELGNYGYTF
TRBJ1-4	-	-	TRBV30	CAWSHGTTNEKLFF
TRBJ1-4	-	-	TRBV29-1	CSPSRANEKLFF
TRBJ2-7	TRBD2	many	TRBV2	CASSGLAGGPYEQYF
TRBJ2-7	TRBD1	many	TRBV11-2	CASSMGTAQSLYEQYF
TRBJ1-4	-	many	TRBV6-5	CASSYSGPSNEKLFF
TRBJ2-2	TRBD2	many	TRBV20-1	CSARASGANTGELFF
TRBJ2-2	-	many	TRBV19	CASKISLHGSGELFF
TRBJ2-2	-	few	TRBV9	CASSIRGYPSPSSITGELFF
TRBJ1-2	-	many	TRBV10-3	CAISEGTGEGYGYTF
TRBJ1-2	-	few	TRBV7-9	CASSLGDSPTNYGYTF
TRBJ2-1	-	many	TRBV7-3	CASSPSGGGAGEQFF
TRBJ2-7	TRBD1	many	TRBV10-3	CAIDDRGAGSYEQYF
TRBJ2-5	TRBD2	many	TRBV20-1	CSARGGGAETQYF
TRBJ2-5	-	many	TRBV12-3/TRBV12-4	CASSYRGETQYF
TRBJ1-5	-	many	TRBV19	CASSIDLGRRANQPQHF
TRBJ2-7	-	many	TRBV20-1	CSAVGRFEQYF
TRBJ1-1	TRBD1	-	TRBV5-1	CASSLVGTGSGNTEAFF
TRBJ1-6	-	many	TRBV11-2	CASSPGANSPLHF
TRBJ2-7	-	many	TRBV4-1	CASSQIPGTLYEQYF
TRBJ2-6	TRBD1	few	TRBV3-1	CATARGTPSGANVLTF
TRBJ1-6	-	many	TRBV20-1	CSARQGGSSPLHF
TRBJ2-5	-	-	TRBV18	CASSPLRLQETQYF
TRBJ2-7	-	many	TRBV7-9	CASSFVGGGQYEQYF
TRBJ1-5	-	few	TRBV6-2/TRBV6-3	CASSYTRGGNQPQHF
TRBJ2-7	-	many	TRBV11-2	CASSLVRQSRSYEQYF
TRBJ2-1	-	-	TRBV18	CASSPPVSSYNEQFF
TRBJ2-5	-	-	TRBV7-2	CASSLVGGLGSETQYF
TRBJ2-3	-	many	TRBV7-8	CASVPQTWADTQYF
TRBJ2-7	-	many	TRBV4-1	CASSQDPGVRQAAYEQYF
TRBJ2-5	TRBD2	few	TRBV19	CASSWGTSGSDQETQSF
TRBJ1-3	-	many	TRBV14	CASSQERGGGNTIYF
TRBJ2-7	TRBD1	-	TRBV2	CAAGTGLMGNEQYF